This T cell receptor beta chain was observed in a study of prognosis after radiotherapy for stage I lung cancer. The overall study: No significant progression was observed in 15 patients, whereas four developed distant metastases a median of 7 months after radiotherapy. Regarding the study as a whole: Gene usage, both TRBV and TRBJ, reportedly differed between patients with metastases and patients without them. The median unique TCR clone count dropped from about 9,200 to 6,500 after stereotactic body radiation therapy.

Trimming removed 3 bases at V and 7 bases at J, with 15 bases between. The CDR3 extends over 15 amino acids. Germline CDR1 and CDR2: SGHTA and FQGNSA. Amplicons of TCR beta CDR3 were generated from genomic DNA by two-round multiplex PCR. Primers specific to each TRBV and TRBJ gene were used in first-round PCR. Each CDR3 protein gets one entry after TCRdb re-called the multiplex PCR reads with MiXCR. The sample contains 20,000 to 25,000 distinct CDR3 sequences, around 46% of which appear only once. This clonotype was recorded many times. Its specificity is unknown. Peripheral venous blood was drawn in approximately 6-milliliter volumes, with a draw taken at each of two separate time points.

Material: PBMCs, obtained before or after stereotactic body radiation therapy (not recorded which). This TCR was sampled from a donor aged 50 or older with non-small cell lung cancer. J is TRBJ2-2 and V is TRBV7-2, with D possibly TRBD2 on 6 matching bases. Here the CDR3 reads CASSFGGIGVGELFF. The CDR3 DNA reads TGTGCCAGCAGCTTCGGCGGGATCGGGGTCGGGGAGCTGTTTTTT.